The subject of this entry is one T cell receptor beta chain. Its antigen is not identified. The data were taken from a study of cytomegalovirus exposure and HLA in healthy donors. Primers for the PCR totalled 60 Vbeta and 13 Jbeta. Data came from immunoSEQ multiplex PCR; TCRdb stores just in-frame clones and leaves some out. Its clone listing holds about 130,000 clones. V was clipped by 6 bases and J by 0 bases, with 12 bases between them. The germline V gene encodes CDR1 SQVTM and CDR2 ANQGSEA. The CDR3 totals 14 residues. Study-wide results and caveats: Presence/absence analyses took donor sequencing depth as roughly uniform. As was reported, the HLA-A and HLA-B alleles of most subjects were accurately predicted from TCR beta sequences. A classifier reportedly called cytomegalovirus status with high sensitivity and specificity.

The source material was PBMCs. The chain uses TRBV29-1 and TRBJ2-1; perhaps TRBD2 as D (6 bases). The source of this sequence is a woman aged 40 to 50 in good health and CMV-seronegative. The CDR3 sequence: CSVVRGSSYNEQFF. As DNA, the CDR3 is TGCAGCGTAGTCCGGGGGAGCTCCTACAATGAGCAGTTCTTC.